One and the same sample provided the 13 T cell receptor beta chains below, sequenced in a study of cytomegalovirus exposure and HLA in healthy donors (dated by TCRdb to the late 2010s). Library construction relied on the immunoSEQ multiplex PCR assay. The multiplex PCR relied on a mix of 60 forward primers for TCR Vbeta segments and 13 reverse primers for TCR Jbeta segments. TCRdb carries this immuneACCESS record with in-frame sequences only. Its versions omit some clonotypes, under half of them owing to an unresolved V gene in the studies checked, with the rest unexplained. This sample gives 180,000 or so clones in total; about 82% of them show up just once. The ten top clones hold about 1.5% of the sample. Sequencing was done on a sample of PBMCs. The receptor set was obtained from a man between 18 and 29 years old in good health and CMV-seronegative.

V is TRBV6-5 and J is TRBJ1-4; TRBD1 agrees at 8 bases. Looked up from germline, CDR1 is MNHEY and CDR2 is SVGAGI. V lost 9 bases and J lost 8; bases outside the gene matches: 11. The CDR3 runs 14 residues. Here the CDR3 reads CASGRQGSGEKLFF. CDR3 nucleotide sequence: TGTGCCAGTGGACGACAGGGGAGCGGCGAAAAACTGTTTTTT.

This clone was detected only a few times. The chain has TRBV19 and TRBJ2-7; possibly TRBD2 for D (6 bases). Germline CDR1 reads LNHDA; CDR2 reads SQIVND (reference sequence). V dropped 3 bases and J dropped 7 bases, with 13 bases sitting between them. The CDR3 is made up of 13 amino acids. The CDR3 nucleotides read TGTGCCAGTAGTATGGGACTCCTTGGGGAGCAGTACTTC. It is translated as CASSMGLLGEQYF.

J is TRBJ1-1 and V is TRBV6-5; 7 bases agree with TRBD1. There are 12 residues in the CDR3. J was trimmed by 8 bases and V by 6 bases; bases with no gene match: 6. The germline V gene has CDR1 MNHEY and CDR2 SVGAGI. CDR3 residues: CASSQGVREAFF. CDR3 sequence (DNA): TGTGCCAGCAGCCAGGGGGTGCGGGAAGCTTTCTTT.

The chain carries TRBV12-5 and TRBJ2-7; D perhaps matches TRBD1 (6 bases). The CDR3 runs 16 residues. V lost 5 bases to trimming and J lost 3 bases, with 20 bases between them. The germline V gene has CDR1 LGHNT and CDR2 FRNRAP. This chain's CDR3 is CASGPPGQPSFYEQYF. CDR3 DNA: TGTGCTAGTGGTCCGCCAGGACAGCCCAGTTTCTACGAGCAGTACTTC.

V gene TRBV28 combines with J gene TRBJ1-1, with D unclear. Germline V gives CDR1 MDHEN, CDR2 SYDVKM. There are 13 residues in the CDR3. V shed 3 bases and J shed 5 bases, with 10 bases lying between them. The CDR3 DNA reads as TGTGCCAGCAGTTTCCCGTGGGCGACTGAAGCTTTCTTT. It is translated as CASSFPWATEAFF.

The chain links TRBV29-1 to TRBJ1-2, with D possibly being TRBD1 (5 bases). This CDR3 is built from 13 residues. Germline values: CDR1 SQVTM, CDR2 ANQGSEA. The germline V and J ends were trimmed by 3 bases and 4 bases, with 12 bases remaining between them. CDR3 in DNA: TGCAGCGTTGAGGGGGGAGGTGTCTATGGCTACACCTTC. It encodes CSVEGGGVYGYTF.

The chain employs TRBV2 and TRBJ2-5; 8 bases map to TRBD1. The DNA end favors TRBJ2-7, so the J call may be wrong. CDR3 length equals 14 residues. Germline loops: CDR1 SNHLY, CDR2 FYNNEI. In DNA form, the CDR3 reads TGTGCCAGCAAGTCGCGGACAGGGAACCACGAGCAGTACTTC. Residues: CASKSRTGNHEQYF.

The V and J genes are TRBV7-2 and TRBJ2-5; TRBD2 matches at 12 bases. The ends lost 8 bases at V and 2 bases at J; junction bases unmatched: 6. Looked up from germline, CDR1 is SGHTA and CDR2 is FQGNSA. CDR3 length: 15 residues. The CDR3, as DNA: TGTGCCAGCGGCCGGACTAGCGGGGTACAAGAGACCCAGTACTTC. It yields the protein CASGRTSGVQETQYF.

The rearrangement uses TRBV30 and TRBJ2-3, with TRBD2 matching over 8 bases. Germline CDR1 reads GTSNPN; CDR2 reads SVGIG (reference sequence). The CDR3 has 12 residues. V lost 8 bases and J lost 3; bases outside the gene matches: 4. CDR3 coding DNA: TGTGCCAGTGCGGGGGGTACAGATACGCAGTATTTT. Residues: CASAGGTDTQYF. Using reference TRBV30 and TRBJ2-3 for the parts outside the CDR3, the full variable domain is SQTIHQWPATLVQPVGSPLSLECTVEGTSNPNLYWYRQAAGRGLQLLFYSVGIGQISSEVPQNLSASRPQDRQFILSSKKLLLSDSGFYLCASAGGTDTQYFGPGTRLTVL.

The chain is built from TRBV5-1 and TRBJ2-5; D remains unclear. V was trimmed by 0 bases and J by 3 bases, leaving 12 bases between them. Looked up from germline, CDR1 is SGHRS and CDR2 is YFSETQ. CDR3 length: 15 amino acids. The CDR3 nucleotides are TGCGCCAGCAGCTTGGGTCCAGGCTTCGAAGAGACCCAGTACTTC. Protein sequence: CASSLGPGFEETQYF.

The chain has TRBV27 and TRBJ2-7; 8 bases map to TRBD1. The trim removed 3 bases at V and 6 bases at J, leaving 4 bases unmatched. The CDR3 is 13 amino acids. Germline lookup yields CDR1 MNHEY and CDR2 SMNVEV (reference sequence). The chain's CDR3 is CASSFQGAPEQYF. CDR3 nucleotides: TGTGCCAGCAGTTTTCAGGGGGCTCCCGAGCAGTACTTC.

This clone was counted once. The chain employs TRBV30 and TRBJ2-3; 11 positions match TRBD2. This CDR3 contains 17 residues. Looked up from germline, CDR1 is GTSNPN and CDR2 is SVGIG (reference sequence). V gave up 2 bases and J gave up 4 bases; unmatched junction bases: 11. CDR3: CAWSPIGTSGASDTQYF. CDR3 coding DNA: TGTGCCTGGAGTCCTATCGGGACTAGCGGAGCCTCAGATACGCAGTATTTT.

J is TRBJ2-6 and V is TRBV9; possible D gene TRBD1, 5 bases. V dropped 6 bases and J dropped 1 base, with 11 bases sitting between them. Germline assignment: CDR1 SGDLS and CDR2 YYNGEE. The CDR3 totals 15 residues. This CDR3 reads CASTTGPSGANVLTF. In nucleotides, the CDR3 is TGTGCCAGCACCACAGGTCCTTCTGGGGCCAACGTCCTGACTTTC. The full variable domain, completed using reference TRBV9 and TRBJ2-6, is DSGVTQTPKHLITATGQRVTLRCSPRSGDLSVYWYQQSLDQGLQFLIQYYNGEERAKGNILERFSAQQFPDLHSELNLSSLELGDSALYFCASTTGPSGANVLTFGAGSRLTVL.